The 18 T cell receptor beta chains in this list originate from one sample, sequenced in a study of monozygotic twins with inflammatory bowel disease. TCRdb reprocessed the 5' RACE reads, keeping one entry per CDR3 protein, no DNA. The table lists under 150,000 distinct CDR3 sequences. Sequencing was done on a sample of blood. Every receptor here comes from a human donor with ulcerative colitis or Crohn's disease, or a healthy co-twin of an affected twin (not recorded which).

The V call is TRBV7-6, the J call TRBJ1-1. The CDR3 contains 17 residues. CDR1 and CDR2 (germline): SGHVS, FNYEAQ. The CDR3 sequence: CASSLEGLHRMNTEAFF.

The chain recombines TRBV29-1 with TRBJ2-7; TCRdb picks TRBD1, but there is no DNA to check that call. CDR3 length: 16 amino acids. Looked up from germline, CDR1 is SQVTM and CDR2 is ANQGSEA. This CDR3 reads CSVVGFTGIGGDEQYF.

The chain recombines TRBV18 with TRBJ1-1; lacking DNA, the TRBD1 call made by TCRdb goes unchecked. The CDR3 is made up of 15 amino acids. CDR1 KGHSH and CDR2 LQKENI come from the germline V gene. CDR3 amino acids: CASSPWTGQDTEAFF.

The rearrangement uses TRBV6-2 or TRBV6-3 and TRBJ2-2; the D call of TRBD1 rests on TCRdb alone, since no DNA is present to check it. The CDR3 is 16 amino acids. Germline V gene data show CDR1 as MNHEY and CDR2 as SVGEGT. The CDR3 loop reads CASSYGDRGNTGELFF.

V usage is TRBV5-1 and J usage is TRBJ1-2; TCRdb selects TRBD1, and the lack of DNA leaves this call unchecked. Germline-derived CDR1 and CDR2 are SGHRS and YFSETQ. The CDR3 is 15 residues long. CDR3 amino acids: CASSLVGTPGYGYTF.

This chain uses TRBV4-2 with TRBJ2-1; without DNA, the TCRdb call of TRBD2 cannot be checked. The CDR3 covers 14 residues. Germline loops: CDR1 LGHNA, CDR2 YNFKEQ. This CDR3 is CASALAGDYNEQFF.

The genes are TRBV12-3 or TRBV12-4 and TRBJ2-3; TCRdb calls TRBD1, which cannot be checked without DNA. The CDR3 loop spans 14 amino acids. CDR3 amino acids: CASSHRPSTDTQYF.

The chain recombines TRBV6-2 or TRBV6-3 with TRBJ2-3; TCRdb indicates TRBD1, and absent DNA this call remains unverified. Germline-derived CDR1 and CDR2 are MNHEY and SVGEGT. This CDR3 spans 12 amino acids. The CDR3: CASRSRTDTQYF.

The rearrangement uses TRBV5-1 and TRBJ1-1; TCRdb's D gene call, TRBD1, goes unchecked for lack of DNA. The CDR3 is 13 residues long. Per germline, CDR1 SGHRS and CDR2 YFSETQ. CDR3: CASSLTGGTEAFF.

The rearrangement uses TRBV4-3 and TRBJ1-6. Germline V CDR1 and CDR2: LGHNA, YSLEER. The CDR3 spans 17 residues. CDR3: CASSQDTQGSYNSPLHF.

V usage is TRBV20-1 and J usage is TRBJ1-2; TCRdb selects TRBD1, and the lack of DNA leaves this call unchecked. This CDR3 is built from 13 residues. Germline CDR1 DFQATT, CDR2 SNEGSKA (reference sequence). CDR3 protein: CSARQGYNYGYTF.

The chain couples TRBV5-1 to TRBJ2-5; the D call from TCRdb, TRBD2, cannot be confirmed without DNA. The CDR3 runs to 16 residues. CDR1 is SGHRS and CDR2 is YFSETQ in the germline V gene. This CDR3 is CASSPGLAGRQETQYF.

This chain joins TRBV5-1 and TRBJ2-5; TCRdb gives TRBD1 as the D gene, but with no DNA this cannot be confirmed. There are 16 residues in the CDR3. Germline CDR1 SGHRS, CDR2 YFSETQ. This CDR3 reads CASSLSAGGSYETQYF.

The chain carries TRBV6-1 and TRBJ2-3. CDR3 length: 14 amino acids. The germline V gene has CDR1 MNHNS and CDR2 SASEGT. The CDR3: CASSEARHTDTQYF.

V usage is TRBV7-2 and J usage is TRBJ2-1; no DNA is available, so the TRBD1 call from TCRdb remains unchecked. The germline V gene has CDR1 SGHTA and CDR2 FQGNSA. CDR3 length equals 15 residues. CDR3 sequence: CASSLGLTGRNEQFF.

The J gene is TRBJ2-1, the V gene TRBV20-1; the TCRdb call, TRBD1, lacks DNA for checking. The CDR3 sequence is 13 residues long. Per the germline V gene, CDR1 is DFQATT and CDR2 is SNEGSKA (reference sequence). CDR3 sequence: CSALTGGFFEQFF.

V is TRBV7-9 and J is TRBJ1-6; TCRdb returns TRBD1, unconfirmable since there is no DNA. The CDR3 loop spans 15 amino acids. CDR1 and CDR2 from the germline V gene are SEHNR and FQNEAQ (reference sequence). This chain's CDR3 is CASSLGQGAHSHLHF.

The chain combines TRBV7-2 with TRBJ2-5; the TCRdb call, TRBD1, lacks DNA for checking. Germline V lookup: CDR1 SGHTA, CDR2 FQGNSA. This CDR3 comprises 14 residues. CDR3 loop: CASSFDRGRETLYF. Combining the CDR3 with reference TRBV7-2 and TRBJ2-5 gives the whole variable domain GAGVSQSPSNKVTEKGKDVELRCDPISGHTALYWYRQSLGQGLEFLIYFQGNSAPDKSGLPSDRFSAERTGGSVSTLTIQRTQQEDSAVYLCASSFDRGRETLYFGPGTRLLVL.